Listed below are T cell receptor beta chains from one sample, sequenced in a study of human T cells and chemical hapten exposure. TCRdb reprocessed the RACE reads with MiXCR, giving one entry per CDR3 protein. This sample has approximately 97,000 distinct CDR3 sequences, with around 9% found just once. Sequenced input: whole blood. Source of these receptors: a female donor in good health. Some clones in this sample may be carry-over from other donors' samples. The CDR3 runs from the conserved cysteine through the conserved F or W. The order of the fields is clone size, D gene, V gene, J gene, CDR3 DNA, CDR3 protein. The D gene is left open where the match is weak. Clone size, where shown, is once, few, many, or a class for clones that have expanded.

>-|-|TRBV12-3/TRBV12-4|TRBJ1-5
TGTGCCAGCAGTCTCGGACGGGGCAATCAGCCCCAGCATTTT
CASSLGRGNQPQHF
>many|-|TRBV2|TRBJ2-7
TGTGCCAGCAGTGAGCCCTTCCGGTACGAGCAGTACTTC
CASSEPFRYEQYF
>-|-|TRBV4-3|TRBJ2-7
TGCGCCAGCAGCCAAGAAGGCAGGTATTCCTACGAGCAGTACTTC
CASSQEGRYSYEQYF
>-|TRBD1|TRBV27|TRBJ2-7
TGTGCCAGCAGTTTTGGACAGGGGGACGAGCAGTACTTC
CASSFGQGDEQYF
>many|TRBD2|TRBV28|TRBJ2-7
TGTGCCAGCAGTCCAGAAGCGGGAGAGCATCGCGAGCAGTACTTC
CASSPEAGEHREQYF
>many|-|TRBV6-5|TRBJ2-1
TGTGCCAGCAGTACCGGGACGCGCAACAATGAGCAGTTCTTC
CASSTGTRNNEQFF
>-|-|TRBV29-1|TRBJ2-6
TGCAGCGTTGGCATAAGCTCTGGGGCCAACGTCCTGACTTTC
CSVGISSGANVLTF
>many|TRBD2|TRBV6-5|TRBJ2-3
TGTGCCAGCAGTTACGGGACTAGCGGAGGCACAGATACGCAGTATTTT
CASSYGTSGGTDTQYF
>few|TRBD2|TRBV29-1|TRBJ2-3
TGCAGCGTTGACGCGGGAGTAGGGGTAGATACGCAGTATTTT
CSVDAGVGVDTQYF
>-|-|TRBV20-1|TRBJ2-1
TGCAGTGCTAGTAGCGACAGCTCCTACAATGAGCAGTTCTTC
CSASSDSSYNEQFF
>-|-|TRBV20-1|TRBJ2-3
TGCAGTGCTAGACTAGAGGACTATAGCACAGATACGCAGTATTTT
CSARLEDYSTDTQYF
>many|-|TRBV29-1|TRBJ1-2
TGCAGCGTTGAGAAGGCTTTCGGTGGCTACACCTTC
CSVEKAFGGYTF
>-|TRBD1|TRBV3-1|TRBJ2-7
TGTGCCAGCAGCCTCGACAGGGGTCGGTACGAGCAGTACTTC
CASSLDRGRYEQYF
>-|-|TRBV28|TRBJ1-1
TGTGCCAGCAGTTTATGGGGGAGCACTGAAGCTTTCTTT
CASSLWGSTEAFF
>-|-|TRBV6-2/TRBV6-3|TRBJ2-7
TGTGCCAGCTGTGGCAGCGTAAAATTCCACGAGCAGTACTTC
CASCGSVKFHEQYF
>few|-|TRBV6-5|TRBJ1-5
TGTGCCAGCAGTCCGGTTGGGGACAATAATCAGCCCCAGCATTTT
CASSPVGDNNQPQHF
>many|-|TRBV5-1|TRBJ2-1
TGCGCCAGCAGCTTGGATACTACCGTCCGCTCCTACAATGAGCAGTTCTTC
CASSLDTTVRSYNEQFF
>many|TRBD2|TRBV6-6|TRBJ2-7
TGTGCCAGCATCAAGGGACTAGCGGGAGCGTTATCCTACGAGCAGTACTTC
CASIKGLAGALSYEQYF
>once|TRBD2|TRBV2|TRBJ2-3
TGTGCCAGCAGTGGCGGACTAGCGGACACAGATACGCAGTATTTT
CASSGGLADTDTQYF
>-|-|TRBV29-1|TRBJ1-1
TGCAGCGTTCGGACCAAGAACACTGAAGCTTTCTTT
CSVRTKNTEAFF
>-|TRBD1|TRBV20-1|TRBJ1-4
TGCAGTGCAGCTCAGGGGGCTGAACTGTTTTTT
CSAAQGAELFF
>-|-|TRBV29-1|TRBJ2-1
TGCAGCGTGGTGCCGGGACACTCCAATGAGCAGTTCTTC
CSVVPGHSNEQFF
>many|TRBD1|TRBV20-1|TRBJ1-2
TGCAGTGCTAGAGATGGGAAGAGACAGGGCTTTTATGGCTACACCTTC
CSARDGKRQGFYGYTF
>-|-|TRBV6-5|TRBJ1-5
TGTGCCAGCAGTTACTCGAAAGGACAGCCCCAGCATTTT
CASSYSKGQPQHF
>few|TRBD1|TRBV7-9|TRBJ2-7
TGTGCCAGCAGCCCCTGGGACAGGAAGTACGAGCAGTACTTC
CASSPWDRKYEQYF
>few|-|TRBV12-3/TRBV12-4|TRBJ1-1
TGTGCCAGCAAATATGGGCAAATGAACACTGAAGCTTTCTTT
CASKYGQMNTEAFF
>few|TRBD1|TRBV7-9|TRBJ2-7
TGTGCCAGCAGCTTAGCCCAGGGACAGGTCACCGAGCAGTACTTC
CASSLAQGQVTEQYF
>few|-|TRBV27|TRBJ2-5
TGTGCCAGCAGTTATGGTGGGGGGACCCAGTACTTC
CASSYGGGTQYF
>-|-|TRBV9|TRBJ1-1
TGTGCCAGCAGCCCCACGCACCCGAGGACTGAAGCTTTCTTT
CASSPTHPRTEAFF
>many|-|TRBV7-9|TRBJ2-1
TGTGCCAGCAGCTCGTCCATTCTGGGTGAGCAGTTCTTC
CASSSSILGEQFF
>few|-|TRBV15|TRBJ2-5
TGTGCCACCGCGGGACAGATTAAAGAGACCCAGTACTTC
CATAGQIKETQYF
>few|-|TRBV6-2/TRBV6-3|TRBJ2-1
TGTGCCAGCAGTTATATCGGGGGCAGCTCCTACAATGAGCAGTTCTTC
CASSYIGGSSYNEQFF
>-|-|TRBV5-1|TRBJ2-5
TGCGCCAGCAGCGCCGGGACACTAGAGACCCAGTACTTC
CASSAGTLETQYF
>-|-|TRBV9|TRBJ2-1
TGTGCCAGCAGCGCCCGACACCAATCCTACAATGAGCAGTTCTTC
CASSARHQSYNEQFF
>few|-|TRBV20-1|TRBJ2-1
TGCAGTGCTGCTGACGATGAGCAGTTCTTC
CSAADDEQFF
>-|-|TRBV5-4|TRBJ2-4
TGTGCCACCCGGCGGGCAGGGGCCGGAGCCAAAAACATTCAGTACTTC
CATRRAGAGAKNIQYF
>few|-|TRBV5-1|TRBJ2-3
TGCGCCAGCAGGGTACAGGCAGATACGCAGTATTTT
CASRVQADTQYF
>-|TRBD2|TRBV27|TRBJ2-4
TGTGCCAGCAGTTTCCGGGAGGCCCACATTCAGTACTTC
CASSFREAHIQYF